One and the same sample provided the 24 T cell receptor beta chains below, sequenced in a study of blood T cell repertoires in COVID-19. The method was immunoSEQ multiplex PCR; TCRdb's version includes in-frame clones alone and lacks a portion of them. The sample lists some 200,000 clones; approximately 82% were seen once. The sequencing sample was made of peripheral blood. The receptors were gathered from a woman aged 40-49 years who had recovered from COVID-19.

This clone appeared many times. The chain has TRBV10-3 and TRBJ2-3; D unclear. This CDR3 contains 14 residues. Deletions cut 5 bases from V and 2 bases from J, with 11 bases between. Germline V CDR1 and CDR2: ENHRY, SYGVKD. The CDR3 nucleotides read TGTGCCATCAGTTACTCGGTAGACACAGATACGCAGTATTTT. This gives the protein CAISYSVDTDTQYF.

J is TRBJ1-2 and V is TRBV19; 7 nucleotides match TRBD1. Per germline, CDR1 LNHDA and CDR2 SQIVND (reference sequence). Trimming took 8 bases from V and 10 from J; bases not matched to a gene: 7. CDR3 size: 11 residues. Here the CDR3 reads CASRRQGDYTF. The CDR3 nucleotides are TGTGCCAGTCGGAGACAGGGTGACTACACCTTC. Combining the CDR3 with reference TRBV19 and TRBJ1-2 gives the whole variable domain DGGITQSPKYLFRKEGQNVTLSCEQNLNHDAMYWYRQDPGQGLRLIYYSQIVNDFQKGDIAEGYSVSREKKESFPLTVTSAQKNPTAFYLCASRRQGDYTFGSGTRLTVV.

This clone has a handful of counts. The rearrangement uses TRBV5-1 and TRBJ1-6, with 7 bases matching TRBD1. Germline-derived CDR1 and CDR2 are SGHRS and YFSETQ. V lost 6 bases and J lost 9; bases outside the gene matches: 12. The CDR3 is 15 residues long. The CDR3 DNA sequence: TGCGCCAGCACCTGGGGGGTGACAGGGAGTTCACCCCTCCACTTT. It encodes CASTWGVTGSSPLHF.

The chain is built from TRBV5-1 and TRBJ2-5; TRBD1 matches at 10 bases. Trimming at V came to 4 bases and at J to 5 bases, leaving 5 bases not matched to a gene. The germline gives CDR1 SGHRS, CDR2 YFSETQ. The CDR3 sequence is 14 residues long. CDR3: CASSPGQGIETQYF. CDR3 DNA sequence: TGCGCCAGCAGCCCGGGACAGGGGATTGAGACCCAGTACTTC.

Only a few counts were recorded for this clone. The genes are TRBV5-1 and TRBJ2-3; TRBD1 might be the D (5 bases). V lost 0 bases and J 7 bases, leaving 15 bases between the germline ends. The CDR3 contains 15 residues. Germline assignment: CDR1 SGHRS and CDR2 YFSETQ. In DNA form, the CDR3 reads TGCGCCAGCAGCTTGGGAGAGTGGGGCTCTAATACGCAGTATTTT. Translating gives CASSLGEWGSNTQYF. Based on the CDR3 plus reference TRBV5-1 and TRBJ2-3, the full variable domain is KAGVTQTPRYLIKTRGQQVTLSCSPISGHRSVSWYQQTPGQGLQFLFEYFSETQRNKGNFPGRFSGRQFSNSRSEMNVSTLELGDSALYLCASSLGEWGSNTQYFGPGTRLTVL.

The rearrangement links TRBV5-1 to TRBJ1-1, with 11 bases aligning to TRBD1. V lost 1 base to trimming and J lost 0 bases; unmatched junction nucleotides: 8. Germline CDR1 SGHRS, CDR2 YFSETQ. The CDR3 has 18 amino acids. CDR3 nucleotides: TGCGCCAGCAGCTTGATAGGACAGGGGGCCTTGATGAACACTGAAGCTTTCTTT. Its translation is CASSLIGQGALMNTEAFF. Full variable domain (remainder filled in from reference TRBV5-1 and TRBJ1-1): KAGVTQTPRYLIKTRGQQVTLSCSPISGHRSVSWYQQTPGQGLQFLFEYFSETQRNKGNFPGRFSGRQFSNSRSEMNVSTLELGDSALYLCASSLIGQGALMNTEAFFGQGTRLTVV.

V is TRBV18 and J is TRBJ2-2, with 8 bases aligning to TRBD1. Looked up from germline, CDR1 is KGHSH and CDR2 is LQKENI. The junction had 0 bases not matched to a gene; V was cut back by 2 bases and J by 1 base. The CDR3 has 15 amino acids. The CDR3, as DNA: TGTGCCAGCTCACCAGGGACAGGGAACACCGGGGAGCTGTTTTTT. Translated: CASSPGTGNTGELFF.

This clone has a handful of counts. The chain has TRBV5-1 and TRBJ2-7, with unresolved D. The CDR3 is 12 amino acids. Trimming took off 4 bases at V and 4 bases at J, with 9 bases between the two ends. Germline assignment: CDR1 SGHRS and CDR2 YFSETQ. In DNA, the CDR3 is TGCGCCAGCAGCCTGGACCAGTACGAGCAGTACTTC. This codes for CASSLDQYEQYF.

The rearrangement uses TRBV4-2 and TRBJ2-7; 15 bases line up with TRBD2. The CDR3 extends over 18 amino acids. Germline CDR1 reads LGHNA; CDR2 reads YNFKEQ. V shed 0 bases, J shed 3 bases, and the junction held 6 bases outside the gene matches. The chain's CDR3 is CASSQDLRTSGGGYEQYF. The CDR3 nucleotides are TGTGCCAGCAGCCAAGATCTCAGGACTAGCGGGGGGGGCTACGAGCAGTACTTC.

The chain employs TRBV28 and TRBJ1-5; 12 nucleotides align to TRBD1. The CDR3 covers 15 residues. V was clipped by 6 bases and J by 5 bases; unmatched bases: 5. In germline, CDR1 is MDHEN, CDR2 SYDVKM. CDR3 protein: CASSPGQGAYQPQHF. CDR3 nucleotides: TGTGCCAGCAGCCCGGGACAGGGGGCTTATCAGCCCCAGCATTTT.

V gene TRBV7-2 combines with J gene TRBJ2-3; 10 bases match TRBD2. Germline CDR1 is SGHTA and CDR2 is FQGNSA. The CDR3 consists of 16 residues. Trimming removed 0 bases from V and 2 bases from J; junction bases left unmatched: 2. CDR3 bases: TGTGCCAGCAGCTTAGCTAGCGGGGGGAACACAGATACGCAGTATTTT. It yields the protein CASSLASGGNTDTQYF.

This clone appeared once. This rearrangement joins TRBV19 to TRBJ1-2, with 7 bases identical to TRBD1. Germline values: CDR1 LNHDA, CDR2 SQIVND (reference sequence). The CDR3 has 15 amino acids. Losses at the gene ends were 6 bases for V and 2 bases for J; bases not matched to a gene: 9. CDR3 sequence (DNA): TGTGCCAGTAGCAAACGGGACAGCCAAAACTATGGCTACACCTTC. Its translation: CASSKRDSQNYGYTF.

This clone was observed a handful of times. The chain carries TRBV28 and TRBJ2-7; a weak D match, TRBD1 (6 bases). Germline assignment: CDR1 MDHEN and CDR2 SYDVKM. Between the trimmed V and J ends, which lost 11 bases and 0 bases, there was a span of 17 bases. The CDR3 runs to 14 residues. The CDR3 spells CAGAKGETSYEQYF. The CDR3, as DNA: TGTGCCGGGGCGAAGGGGGAGACCTCCTACGAGCAGTACTTC.

V is TRBV6-2 or TRBV6-3 and J is TRBJ1-5; a weak D match, TRBD1 (6 bases). Per the germline V gene, CDR1 is MNHEY and CDR2 is SVGEGT. Trimming took 3 bases from V and 0 from J, leaving 12 bases between them. The CDR3 extends over 16 amino acids. The CDR3: CASSYIGQLSNQPQHF. The CDR3, as DNA: TGTGCCAGCAGTTATATTGGACAGCTTAGCAATCAGCCCCAGCATTTT.

Remarks on this clone: At one boundary the junction diverges from the germline segment, which might be a read error. The chain joins TRBV11-2 to TRBJ1-2, with D possibly TRBD1 on 5 matching bases. Germline assignment: CDR1 SGHAT and CDR2 FQNNGV. This CDR3 spans 16 amino acids. The CDR3 here is CPSSLLVLGGDGGYTF. The CDR3 region has the DNA TGTCCCAGCAGCTTATTGGTTTTGGGGGGGGATGGGGGCTACACCTTC.

V gene TRBV5-4 combines with J gene TRBJ1-4, with 7 bases aligning to TRBD1. CDR1 SGHNT and CDR2 YYREEE come from the germline V gene (reference sequence). Trimming cost V 4 bases and J 7 bases; bases outside gene matches: 7. This CDR3 is 14 amino acids long. The chain's CDR3 is CASSPGGDSEKLFF. The DNA of the CDR3 is TGTGCCAGCAGCCCGGGGGGGGACAGTGAAAAACTGTTTTTT.

Remarks on this clone: An end of the junction does not agree with germline; a read error may underlie this. The rearrangement joins TRBV5-1 to TRBJ2-7; no clear D gene. Germline assignment: CDR1 SGHRS and CDR2 YFSETQ. The CDR3 extends over 14 amino acids. The CDR3 DNA follows: TGCGCCAGCAGCTTGAGCTCGACTTCCTCCGAGCAGTACTTC. Its translation is CASSLSSTSSEQYF.

V gene TRBV18 combines with J gene TRBJ2-2, with D possibly TRBD1 on 5 matching bases. V lost 0 bases and J lost 0, with 11 bases in between. Germline loops: CDR1 KGHSH, CDR2 LQKENI. The length of the CDR3 is 17 residues. The DNA of the CDR3 is TGTGCCAGCTCACCACCGAGTAGGGGCACGAACACCGGGGAGCTGTTTTTT. Translating it yields CASSPPSRGTNTGELFF.

This clone has just one count. The chain's CDR3 is CASSLRGADSPLHF. For the CDR3, the DNA is TGTGCCAGCAGCTTACGGGGGGCGGATTCACCCCTCCACTTT. The chain combines TRBV7-3 with TRBJ1-6; perhaps TRBD1 as D (6 bases). CDR1 is SGHTA, CDR2 FQGTGA, per germline. The V end was cut by 2 bases, the J end by 8 bases, with 10 bases between. The CDR3 sequence is 14 residues long.

The genes are TRBV7-2 and TRBJ2-2; TRBD1 agrees at 7 bases. The CDR3 contains 14 residues. The germline gives CDR1 SGHTA, CDR2 FQGNSA. Unmatched junction bases numbered 8, after V lost 6 bases and J lost 7 bases. The CDR3 DNA reads as TGTGCCAGCAGAAAAGACAGGGCGGTCGGGGAGCTGTTTTTT. Encoded protein: CASRKDRAVGELFF. The whole variable domain, remainder taken from reference TRBV7-2 and TRBJ2-2, is GAGVSQSPSNKVTEKGKDVELRCDPISGHTALYWYRQSLGQGLEFLIYFQGNSAPDKSGLPSDRFSAERTGGSVSTLTIQRTQQEDSAVYLCASRKDRAVGELFFGEGSRLTVL.

The chain carries TRBV6-4 and TRBJ2-2; possibly TRBD1 for D (6 bases). Germline V gene lookup returns CDR1 MRHNA and CDR2 SNTAGT. The germline V and J ends were trimmed by 4 bases and 1 base, with 10 bases remaining between them. This CDR3 comprises 15 residues. CDR3 sequence (DNA): TGTGCCAGCAGTGTGTCGGACAGGAACACCGGGGAGCTGTTTTTT. Its translation is CASSVSDRNTGELFF.

The J gene is TRBJ1-2, the V gene TRBV5-6; the match to TRBD1 covers 11 bases. V was pared by 4 bases and J by 7 bases, with 12 bases of the junction left unmatched. CDR1 and CDR2 (germline): SGHDT, YYEEEE. This CDR3 comprises 16 residues. The CDR3 DNA reads TGTGCCAGCAGCCCTATGCCGGGACAGGGGGTAGTTGGCTACACCTTC. Translating it yields CASSPMPGQGVVGYTF.

This chain joins TRBV5-4 and TRBJ2-2, with D possibly matching TRBD1 (6 bases). Germline V CDR1 and CDR2: SGHNT, YYREEE (reference sequence). The ends were cut back, 4 bases at V and 5 bases at J, with 15 bases in the middle. There are 15 residues in the CDR3. CDR3 in DNA: TGTGCCAGCAGCCCGGCGCAGGGGAGTACCGGGGAGCTGTTTTTT. It encodes CASSPAQGSTGELFF.

On this clone itself: The sample contains more than one DNA sequence encoding this CDR3. J is TRBJ1-3 and V is TRBV5-1; possibly TRBD1 for D (5 bases). Germline CDR1 and CDR2: SGHRS and YFSETQ. V was cut by 0 bases and J by 3 bases, with 7 bases left in between. This CDR3 is 14 amino acids long. CDR3 residues: CASSLAGYGNTIYF. DNA for the CDR3: TGCGCCAGCAGCTTGGCAGGGTATGGAAACACCATATATTTT.